This TCR beta chain was sequenced in a study of cytomegalovirus exposure and HLA in healthy donors. The PCR employed 60 Vbeta primers together with 13 Jbeta primers. Libraries were prepared by immunoSEQ multiplex PCR; TCRdb keeps only in-frame clonotypes and omits some of them. The sample lists approximately 200,000 clones; roughly 79% were seen once. Study results and limitations: Specific recognition of CMV antigens was confirmed in vitro for a few chains (all CMV-associated). A previous analysis found most TCR beta V segments productive roughly 90% or roughly 30% of the time.

CDR1 is MNHEY, CDR2 SVGAGI, per germline. The V end was cut by 0 bases, the J end by 4 bases, with 10 bases between. This CDR3 has 15 residues. A note on this clone: What it recognizes is unknown.

The chain uses TRBV6-5 and TRBJ1-3; the D is unclear. The sequence was collected from a man younger than 35 in good health and CMV-seronegative. Sequencing was carried out using PBMCs. CDR3 nucleotide sequence: TGTGCCAGCAGTTACTCAGCCCAAGAAGGAAACACCATATATTTT. Encoded protein: CASSYSAQEGNTIYF.